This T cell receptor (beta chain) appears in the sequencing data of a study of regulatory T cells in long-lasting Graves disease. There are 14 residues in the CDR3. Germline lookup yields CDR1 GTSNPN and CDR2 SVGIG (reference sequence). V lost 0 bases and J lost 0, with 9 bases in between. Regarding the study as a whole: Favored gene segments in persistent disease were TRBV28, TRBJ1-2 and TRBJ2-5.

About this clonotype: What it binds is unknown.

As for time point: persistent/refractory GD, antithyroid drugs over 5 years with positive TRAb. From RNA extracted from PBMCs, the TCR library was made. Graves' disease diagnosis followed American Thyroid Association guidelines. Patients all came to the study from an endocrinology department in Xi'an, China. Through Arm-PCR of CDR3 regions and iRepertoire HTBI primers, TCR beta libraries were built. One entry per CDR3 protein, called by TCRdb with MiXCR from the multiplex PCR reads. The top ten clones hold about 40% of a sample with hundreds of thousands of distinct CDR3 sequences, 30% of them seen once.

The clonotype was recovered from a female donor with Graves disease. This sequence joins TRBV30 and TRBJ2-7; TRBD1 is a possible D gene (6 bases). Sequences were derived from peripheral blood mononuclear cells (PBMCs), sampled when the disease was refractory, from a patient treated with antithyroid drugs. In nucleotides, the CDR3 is TGTGCCTGGAGTGTACGCAGGGGCTCCTACGAGCAGTACTTC. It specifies CAWSVRRGSYEQYF. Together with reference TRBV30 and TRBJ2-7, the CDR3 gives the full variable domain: SQTIHQWPATLVQPVGSPLSLECTVEGTSNPNLYWYRQAAGRGLQLLFYSVGIGQISSEVPQNLSASRPQDRQFILSSKKLLLSDSGFYLCAWSVRRGSYEQYFGPGTRLTVT.